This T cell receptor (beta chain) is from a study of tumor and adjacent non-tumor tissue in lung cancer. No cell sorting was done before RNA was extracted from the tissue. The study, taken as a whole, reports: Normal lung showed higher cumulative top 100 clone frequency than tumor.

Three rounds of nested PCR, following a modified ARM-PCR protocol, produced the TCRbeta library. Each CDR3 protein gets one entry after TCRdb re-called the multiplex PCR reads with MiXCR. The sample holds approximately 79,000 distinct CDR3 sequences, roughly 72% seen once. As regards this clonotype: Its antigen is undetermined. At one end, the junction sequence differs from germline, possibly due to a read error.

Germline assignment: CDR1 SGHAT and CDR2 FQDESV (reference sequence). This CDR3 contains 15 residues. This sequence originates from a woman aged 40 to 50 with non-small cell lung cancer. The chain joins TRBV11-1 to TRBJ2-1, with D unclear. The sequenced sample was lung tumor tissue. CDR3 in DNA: TGTGCCAACAGCTCTACGACCCGACTGAGCAACGAGCAGTTCTTC. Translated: CANSSTTRLSNEQFF.